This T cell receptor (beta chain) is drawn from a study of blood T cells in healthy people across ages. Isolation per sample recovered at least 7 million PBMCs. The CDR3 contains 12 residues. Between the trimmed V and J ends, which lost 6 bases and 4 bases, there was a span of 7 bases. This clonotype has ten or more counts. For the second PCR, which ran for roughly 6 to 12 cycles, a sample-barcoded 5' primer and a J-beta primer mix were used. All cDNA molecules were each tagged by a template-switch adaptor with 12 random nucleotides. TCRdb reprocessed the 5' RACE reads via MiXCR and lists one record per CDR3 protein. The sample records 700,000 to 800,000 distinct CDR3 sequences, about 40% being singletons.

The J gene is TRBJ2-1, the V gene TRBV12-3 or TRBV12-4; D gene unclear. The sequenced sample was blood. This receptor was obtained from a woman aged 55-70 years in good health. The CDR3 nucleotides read TGTGCCAGCAGCCCGAGGTACAATGAGCAGTTCTTC. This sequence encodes CASSPRYNEQFF.